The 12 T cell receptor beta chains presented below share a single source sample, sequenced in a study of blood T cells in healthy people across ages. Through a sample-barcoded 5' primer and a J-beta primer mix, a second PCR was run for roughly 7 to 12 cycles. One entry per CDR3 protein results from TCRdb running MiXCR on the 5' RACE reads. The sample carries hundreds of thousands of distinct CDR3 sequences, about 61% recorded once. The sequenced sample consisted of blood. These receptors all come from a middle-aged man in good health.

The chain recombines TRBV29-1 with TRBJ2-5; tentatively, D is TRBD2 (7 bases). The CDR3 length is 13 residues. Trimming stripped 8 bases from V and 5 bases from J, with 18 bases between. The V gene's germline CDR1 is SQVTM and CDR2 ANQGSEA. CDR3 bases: TGCAGCTCCACGCCAGGGGAGGGGGAGACCCAGTACTTC. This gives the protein CSSTPGEGETQYF.

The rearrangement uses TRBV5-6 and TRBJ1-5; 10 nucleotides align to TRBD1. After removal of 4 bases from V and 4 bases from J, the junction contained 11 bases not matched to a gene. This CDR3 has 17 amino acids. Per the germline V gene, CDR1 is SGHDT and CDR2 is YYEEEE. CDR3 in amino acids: CASSRRDRGARNQPQHF. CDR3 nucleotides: TGTGCCAGCAGCCGCCGGGACAGGGGTGCGAGGAATCAGCCCCAGCATTTT.

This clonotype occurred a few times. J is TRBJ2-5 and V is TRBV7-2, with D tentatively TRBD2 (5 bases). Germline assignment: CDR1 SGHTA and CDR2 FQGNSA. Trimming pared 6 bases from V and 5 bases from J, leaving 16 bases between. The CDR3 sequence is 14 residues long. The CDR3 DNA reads TGTGCCAGCAGTGTAAGAGGGTTATCGGAGACCCAGTACTTC. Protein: CASSVRGLSETQYF.

CDR3 DNA: TGTGCCAGCAGCCCTTGGGGGGACAGGGGGCCGATTAACTATGGCTACACCTTC. It is translated as CASSPWGDRGPINYGYTF. The rearrangement uses TRBV12-3 or TRBV12-4 and TRBJ1-2; 12 bases align to TRBD1. The V segment lost 6 bases and the J segment 1 base; nucleotides outside the gene matches: 12. CDR3 length: 18 amino acids.

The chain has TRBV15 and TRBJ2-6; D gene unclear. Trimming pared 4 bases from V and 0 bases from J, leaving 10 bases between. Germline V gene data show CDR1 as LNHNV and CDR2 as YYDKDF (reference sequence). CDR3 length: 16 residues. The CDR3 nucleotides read TGTGCCACCAGCAATTGGTTTAGCTCTGGGGCCAACGTCCTGACTTTC. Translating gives CATSNWFSSGANVLTF. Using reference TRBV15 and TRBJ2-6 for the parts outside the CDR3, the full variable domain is DAMVIQNPRYQVTQFGKPVTLSCSQTLNHNVMYWYQQKSSQAPKLLFHYYDKDFNNEADTPDNFQSRRPNTSFCFLDIRSPGLGDTAMYLCATSNWFSSGANVLTFGAGSRLTVL.

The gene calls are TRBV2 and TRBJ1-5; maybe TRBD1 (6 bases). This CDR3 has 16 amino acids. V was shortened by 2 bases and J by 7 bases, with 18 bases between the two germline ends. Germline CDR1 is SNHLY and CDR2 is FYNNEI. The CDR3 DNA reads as TGTGCCAGCAGTGAAAGGGAAACGGGGGCTGGGCAGCCCCAGCATTTT. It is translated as CASSERETGAGQPQHF.

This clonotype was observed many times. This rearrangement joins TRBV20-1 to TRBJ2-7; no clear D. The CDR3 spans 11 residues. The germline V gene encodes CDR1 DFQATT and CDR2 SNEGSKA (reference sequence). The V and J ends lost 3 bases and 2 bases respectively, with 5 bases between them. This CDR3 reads CSARHTYEQYF. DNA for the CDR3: TGCAGTGCTAGGCATACCTACGAGCAGTACTTC.

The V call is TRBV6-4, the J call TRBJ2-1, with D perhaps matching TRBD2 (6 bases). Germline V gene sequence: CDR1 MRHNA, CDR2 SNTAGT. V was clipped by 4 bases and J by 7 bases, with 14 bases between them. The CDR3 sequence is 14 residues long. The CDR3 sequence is CASSAGGNRNEQFF. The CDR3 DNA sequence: TGTGCCAGCAGTGCAGGCGGGAATAGGAATGAGCAGTTCTTC.

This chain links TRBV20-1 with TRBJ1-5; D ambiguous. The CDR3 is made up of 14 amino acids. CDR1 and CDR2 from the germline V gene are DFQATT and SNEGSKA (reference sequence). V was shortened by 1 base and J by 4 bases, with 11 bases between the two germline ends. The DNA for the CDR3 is TGCAGTGCTAGAGGTCCGTCCCGTAATCAGCCCCAGCATTTT. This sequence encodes CSARGPSRNQPQHF.

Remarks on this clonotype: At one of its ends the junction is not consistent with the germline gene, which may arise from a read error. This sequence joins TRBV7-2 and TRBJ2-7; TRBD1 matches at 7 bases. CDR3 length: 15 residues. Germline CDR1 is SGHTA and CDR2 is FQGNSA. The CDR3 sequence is CACSPRQGLVYEQYF. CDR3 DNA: TGTGCCTGCAGCCCACGACAGGGTTTGGTATACGAGCAGTACTTC. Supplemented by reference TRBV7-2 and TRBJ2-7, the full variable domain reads GAGVSQSPSNKVTEKGKDVELRCDPISGHTALYWYRQSLGQGLEFLIYFQGNSAPDKSGLPSDRFSAERTGGSVSTLTIQRTQQEDSAVYLCACSPRQGLVYEQYFGPGTRLTVT.

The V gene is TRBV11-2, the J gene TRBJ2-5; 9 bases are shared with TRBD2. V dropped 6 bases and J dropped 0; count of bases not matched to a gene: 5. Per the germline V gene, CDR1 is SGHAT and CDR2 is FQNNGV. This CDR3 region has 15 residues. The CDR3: CASRQAGGYQETQYF. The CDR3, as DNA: TGTGCCAGCAGGCAAGCGGGGGGATACCAAGAGACCCAGTACTTC.

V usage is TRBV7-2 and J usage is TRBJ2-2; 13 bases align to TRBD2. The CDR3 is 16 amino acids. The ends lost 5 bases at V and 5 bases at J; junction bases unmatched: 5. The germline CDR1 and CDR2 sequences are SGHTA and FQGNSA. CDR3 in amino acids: CASSVLAGGGTGELFF. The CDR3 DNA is TGTGCCAGCAGCGTACTAGCGGGAGGGGGTACCGGGGAGCTGTTTTTT.